A selection of T cell receptor beta chains follows, all from one sample in a study. TCRdb called the RT-PCR reads again in MiXCR, with one record for every CDR3 protein. Altogether almost 700,000 distinct CDR3 sequences are present, 14% being singletons, with the ten largest covering 3% to 4.5%. Sequencing was performed on memory CD4+ T cells from blood. These receptors were taken from a female donor in good health, serving as a healthy control. Each CDR3 is given with its conserved first and last residue. The order of the fields is D gene, V gene, J gene, clone size, CDR3 protein, CDR3 DNA. A D gene is named only where the DNA matches it firmly. Only part of the rows carry a size: once, few, many, or a class if the clone is expanded.

D gene: .
V gene: TRBV4-3
J gene: TRBJ2-1
clone size: few
CDR3 protein: CASSQGWGSNNEQFF
CDR3 DNA: TGCGCCAGCAGCCAAGGATGGGGATCCAACAATGAGCAGTTCTTC

D gene: TRBD2
V gene: TRBV7-3
J gene: TRBJ2-7
clone size: few
CDR3 protein: CASSFTRGDEQYF
CDR3 DNA: TGTGCCAGCAGCTTTACCCGGGGGGACGAGCAGTACTTC

D gene: .
V gene: TRBV7-2
J gene: TRBJ1-1
clone size: .
CDR3 protein: CASSLSGRGAFF
CDR3 DNA: TGTGCCAGCAGCCTTAGTGGTAGGGGAGCTTTCTTT

D gene: .
V gene: TRBV4-3
J gene: TRBJ2-7
clone size: .
CDR3 protein: CASSQGVHASYEQYF
CDR3 DNA: TGCGCCAGCAGCCAAGGGGTCCATGCTAGCTACGAGCAGTACTTC

D gene: TRBD2
V gene: TRBV7-3
J gene: TRBJ2-1
clone size: few
CDR3 protein: CASSQRASGSHEQFF
CDR3 DNA: TGTGCCAGCAGCCAGAGGGCTAGCGGGAGTCATGAGCAGTTCTTC

D gene: .
V gene: TRBV7-2
J gene: TRBJ2-1
clone size: .
CDR3 protein: CASSRDFSSYNEQFF
CDR3 DNA: TGTGCCAGCAGCCGGGACTTCAGCTCCTACAATGAGCAGTTCTTC

D gene: .
V gene: TRBV5-1
J gene: TRBJ2-1
clone size: few
CDR3 protein: CASGLLERAYNEQFF
CDR3 DNA: TGCGCCAGCGGACTACTGGAGAGAGCTTACAATGAGCAGTTCTTC

D gene: TRBD2
V gene: TRBV20-1
J gene: TRBJ2-2
clone size: .
CDR3 protein: CSARKGTSGRSVGTGELFF
CDR3 DNA: TGCAGTGCTAGAAAGGGGACTAGCGGGAGGTCGGTAGGCACCGGGGAGCTGTTTTTT

D gene: TRBD2
V gene: TRBV5-1
J gene: TRBJ2-3
clone size: .
CDR3 protein: CASGLERGGTDTQYF
CDR3 DNA: TGCGCCAGCGGATTGGAGCGGGGGGGCACAGATACGCAGTATTTT

D gene: .
V gene: TRBV29-1
J gene: TRBJ2-6
clone size: .
CDR3 protein: CSVLRGTEGGANVLTF
CDR3 DNA: TGCAGCGTGTTACGGGGTACCGAAGGTGGGGCCAACGTCCTGACTTTC

D gene: .
V gene: TRBV29-1
J gene: TRBJ2-3
clone size: many
CDR3 protein: CSVVRPGLPDTQYF
CDR3 DNA: TGCAGCGTTGTAAGGCCGGGCTTGCCAGATACGCAGTATTTT

D gene: .
V gene: TRBV6-5
J gene: TRBJ1-2
clone size: many
CDR3 protein: CASRPGGTAQGYDGYTF
CDR3 DNA: TGTGCCAGCAGGCCCGGTGGGACCGCCCAAGGTTATGATGGCTACACCTTC

D gene: .
V gene: TRBV10-3
J gene: TRBJ2-6
clone size: few
CDR3 protein: CAISGTDSGANVLTF
CDR3 DNA: TGTGCCATCAGTGGGACAGACTCTGGGGCCAACGTCCTGACTTTC

D gene: .
V gene: TRBV7-2
J gene: TRBJ1-4
clone size: .
CDR3 protein: CASSLRASTNEKLFF
CDR3 DNA: TGTGCCAGCAGCTTACGGGCCTCAACTAATGAAAAACTGTTTTTT

D gene: .
V gene: TRBV20-1
J gene: TRBJ1-5
clone size: many
CDR3 protein: CSATRNSNQPQHF
CDR3 DNA: TGCAGTGCTACACGTAATAGCAATCAGCCCCAGCATTTT

D gene: TRBD2
V gene: TRBV20-1
J gene: TRBJ2-1
clone size: few
CDR3 protein: CSAPTLLAGASSYNEQFF
CDR3 DNA: TGCAGTGCTCCAACTCTACTAGCGGGGGCCTCCTCCTACAATGAGCAGTTCTTC

D gene: .
V gene: TRBV29-1
J gene: TRBJ1-3
clone size: many
CDR3 protein: CSAEWQFGNTIYF
CDR3 DNA: TGCAGCGCCGAGTGGCAGTTTGGAAACACCATATATTTT

D gene: .
V gene: TRBV6-6
J gene: TRBJ1-2
clone size: many
CDR3 protein: CASSLADYGYTF
CDR3 DNA: TGTGCCAGCAGCTTGGCAGACTATGGCTACACCTTC

D gene: .
V gene: TRBV20-1
J gene: TRBJ1-1
clone size: many
CDR3 protein: CSARGPNTEAFF
CDR3 DNA: TGCAGTGCTAGAGGTCCCAACACTGAAGCTTTCTTT

D gene: TRBD1
V gene: TRBV4-1
J gene: TRBJ2-5
clone size: few
CDR3 protein: CASSQERTGGVLVETQYF
CDR3 DNA: TGCGCCAGCAGCCAAGAAAGGACAGGGGGCGTTTTAGTAGAGACCCAGTACTTC

D gene: TRBD1
V gene: TRBV7-2
J gene: TRBJ1-4
clone size: few
CDR3 protein: CASSVRQGGEKLFF
CDR3 DNA: TGTGCCAGCAGCGTTCGACAGGGGGGGGAAAAACTGTTTTTT

D gene: .
V gene: TRBV6-5
J gene: TRBJ2-2
clone size: many
CDR3 protein: CASSYSFLGTGELFF
CDR3 DNA: TGTGCCAGCAGTTACTCGTTCCTGGGGACCGGGGAGCTGTTTTTT

D gene: TRBD2
V gene: TRBV3-1
J gene: TRBJ2-7
clone size: .
CDR3 protein: CASSLGLAGRYYEQYF
CDR3 DNA: TGTGCCAGCAGCCTCGGGCTAGCGGGACGATACTACGAGCAGTACTTC

D gene: TRBD1
V gene: TRBV6-2/TRBV6-3
J gene: TRBJ1-5
clone size: many
CDR3 protein: CASTRQGGQPQHF
CDR3 DNA: TGTGCCAGCACCCGACAGGGTGGTCAGCCCCAGCATTTT

D gene: TRBD1
V gene: TRBV2
J gene: TRBJ1-5
clone size: .
CDR3 protein: CASRKGGVGNQPQHF
CDR3 DNA: TGTGCCAGCAGAAAAGGGGGCGTTGGCAATCAGCCCCAGCATTTT

D gene: TRBD1
V gene: TRBV4-1
J gene: TRBJ1-5
clone size: many
CDR3 protein: CASSPSTGPSQPQHF
CDR3 DNA: TGCGCCAGCAGCCCTTCGACAGGGCCGAGTCAGCCCCAGCATTTT